The 24 T cell receptor beta chains below come from one sample, sequenced in a study of control samples from healthy donors and cancer patients. Clones were sequenced by immunoSEQ multiplex PCR, and TCRdb holds only the in-frame ones, with some missing. The table includes roughly 120,000 clones, 90% to 95% detected once. Sample: PBMCs. These receptors were collected from a man aged 45 to 65 with head and neck cancer.

The CDR3 coding sequence is TGCGCCAGCAGCTTGGCCGACAGGCACTCCTACGAGCAGTACTTC. This translates into CASSLADRHSYEQYF. V and J are TRBV5-1 and TRBJ2-7; tentatively, D is TRBD1 (6 bases). CDR3 length equals 15 residues. In germline, CDR1 is SGHRS, CDR2 YFSETQ. Trimming left V 0 bases short and J 0 bases short, with 10 bases between.

The V and J genes are TRBV6-1 and TRBJ1-4, with D unresolved. Trimming removed 3 bases at V and 8 bases at J, with 13 bases between. Per the germline V gene, CDR1 is MNHNS and CDR2 is SASEGT. The length of the CDR3 is 14 residues. This CDR3 reads CASSDPGPGEKLFF. CDR3 DNA sequence: TGTGCCAGCAGTGATCCGGGCCCCGGCGAAAAACTGTTTTTT.

This chain connects TRBV6-2 or TRBV6-3 to TRBJ2-3; D gene uncertain. Trimming shortened V by 4 bases and J by 4 bases, and 18 bases separated the two germline ends. Germline CDR1 reads MNHEY; CDR2 reads SVGEGT. The CDR3 is 16 residues long. The CDR3 DNA reads TGTGCCAGCAGTTCGAGGACGGTGGAGTGGGCAGATACGCAGTATTTT. Residues: CASSSRTVEWADTQYF.

This rearrangement joins TRBV6-5 to TRBJ1-2; D ambiguous. This CDR3 comprises 13 residues. V lost 0 bases, J lost 6 bases, and 8 bases lay in between. The germline V gene encodes CDR1 MNHEY and CDR2 SVGAGI. The CDR3 spells CASSYSMGNGYTF. CDR3 in DNA: TGTGCCAGCAGTTACTCGATGGGAAATGGCTACACCTTC.

The V gene is TRBV7-6, the J gene TRBJ1-4, with TRBD1 matching over 7 bases. The CDR3 is made up of 14 amino acids. The V segment lost 3 bases and the J segment 7 bases; nucleotides outside the gene matches: 5. CDR1 is SGHVS and CDR2 is FNYEAQ in the germline V gene. The CDR3 sequence is CASSFGQGGEKLFF. CDR3 DNA sequence: TGTGCCAGCAGCTTCGGGCAGGGGGGTGAAAAACTGTTTTTT.

The gene calls are TRBV19 and TRBJ1-4, with 7 bases matching TRBD1. The CDR3 is 14 amino acids. From germline, CDR1 is LNHDA and CDR2 SQIVND (reference sequence). V trimming: 2 bases; J trimming: 4 bases; junction bases outside the gene matches: 1. CDR3 sequence reads: CASSITGDNEKLFF. The CDR3 DNA reads as TGTGCCAGTAGTATAACAGGGGATAATGAAAAACTGTTTTTT.

The chain couples TRBV19 to TRBJ1-4, with 7 bases that match TRBD1. Trimming at V came to 6 bases and at J to 8 bases, leaving 15 bases not matched to a gene. The CDR3 spans 16 residues. CDR1 is LNHDA and CDR2 is SQIVND in the germline V gene (reference sequence). Here the CDR3 reads CASRRQGMGSEEKLFF. The CDR3 DNA sequence: TGTGCCAGTAGGAGACAGGGTATGGGTTCGGAGGAAAAACTGTTTTTT.

V usage is TRBV4-2 and J usage is TRBJ1-4; D is uncertain. This CDR3 region has 16 residues. V lost 5 bases and J lost 4, with 17 bases in between. CDR1 is LGHNA and CDR2 is YNFKEQ in the germline V gene. This chain's CDR3 is CASSNGPGEVNEKLFF. The CDR3 region has the DNA TGTGCCAGCAGCAATGGACCCGGGGAAGTTAATGAAAAACTGTTTTTT.

CDR3 protein: CASSPGGQGDYEQYF. The CDR3 DNA follows: TGTGCCAGCAGCCCCGGCGGGCAGGGCGACTACGAGCAGTACTTC. This sequence joins TRBV11-3 and TRBJ2-7; the D gene could be TRBD1 or TRBD2 (5 bases each). The V end was cut by 5 bases, the J end by 3 bases, with 17 bases between. The CDR3 is made up of 15 amino acids. Germline V gene lookup returns CDR1 SGHNT and CDR2 YENEEA.

The chain combines TRBV6-1 with TRBJ2-2; 11 bases are a match to TRBD2. In germline, CDR1 is MNHNS, CDR2 SASEGT. With 1 base clipped from V and 7 bases from J, the junction kept 2 bases outside the gene matches. This CDR3 is 15 amino acids long. This CDR3 is CASSEVLAGVGELFF. The CDR3 region has the DNA TGTGCCAGCAGTGAAGTACTAGCGGGGGTCGGGGAGCTGTTTTTT.

The V gene is TRBV10-3, the J gene TRBJ1-4; 7 bases align to TRBD1. Germline assignment: CDR1 ENHRY and CDR2 SYGVKD. Trimming cost V 2 bases and J 3 bases; bases outside gene matches: 3. The CDR3 is 15 amino acids. CDR3 region: CAISEEDRSNEKLFF. The DNA of the CDR3 is TGTGCCATCAGTGAGGAGGACAGGTCTAATGAAAAACTGTTTTTT.

This clone was detected only once. V is TRBV5-1 and J is TRBJ1-2; possibly TRBD1 for D (5 bases). The V and J ends lost 0 bases and 1 base respectively, with 7 bases between them. CDR1 is SGHRS, CDR2 YFSETQ, per germline. The CDR3 runs to 14 residues. The CDR3 is CASSLGQSNYGYTF. In nucleotides, the CDR3 is TGCGCCAGCAGCTTGGGACAGAGTAACTATGGCTACACCTTC.

This chain connects TRBV6-2 or TRBV6-3 to TRBJ2-3; no definite D call. This CDR3 spans 13 amino acids. Per the germline V gene, CDR1 is MNHEY and CDR2 is SVGEGT. The V gene lost 4 bases and the J gene lost 0 bases, with 5 bases spanning the gap. CDR3 region: CASSSDSTDTQYF. The CDR3 nucleotides read TGTGCCAGCAGTTCGGACAGCACAGATACGCAGTATTTT.

Written as DNA, the CDR3 is TGCGCCAGCAGCATCGACGGCAACTCTGGAAACACCATATATTTT. Its protein is CASSIDGNSGNTIYF. This chain links TRBV5-1 with TRBJ1-3; unclear D gene. The CDR3 length is 15 residues. The ends were cut back, 4 bases at V and 0 bases at J, with 11 bases in the middle. Germline V gene sequence: CDR1 SGHRS, CDR2 YFSETQ.

The J gene is TRBJ1-6, the V gene TRBV6-1; no clear D gene. CDR3 size: 16 residues. CDR1 and CDR2 from the germline V gene are MNHNS and SASEGT. The V end was cut by 0 bases, the J end by 1 base, with 7 bases between. DNA of the CDR3: TGTGCCAGCAGTGAAGCGATAGGGTCCTATAATTCACCCCTCCACTTT. It is translated as CASSEAIGSYNSPLHF.

The chain has TRBV6-5 and TRBJ2-3; D uncertain. Per the germline V gene, CDR1 is MNHEY and CDR2 is SVGAGI. The CDR3 is 14 residues long. With 0 bases removed from V and 4 bases from J, the gap between germline ends came to 8 bases. This CDR3 is CASSYSNVADTQYF. CDR3 sequence (DNA): TGTGCCAGCAGTTACTCGAATGTGGCAGATACGCAGTATTTT.

This clone was counted once. The genes are TRBV3-1 (or the pseudogene TRBV3-2) and TRBJ2-3; D is uncertain. Germline V CDR1 and CDR2: LGHDT, YNNKEL (reference sequence). The CDR3 consists of 13 residues. V lost 1 base and J 5 bases, leaving 7 bases between the germline ends. As DNA, the CDR3 is TGTGCCAGCAGCCAAGCGTTGATAGATACGCAGTATTTT. Translating gives CASSQALIDTQYF.

This clone occurred a few times. The J gene is TRBJ2-7, the V gene TRBV7-9; TRBD1 matches 10 bases. Germline CDR1 is SEHNR and CDR2 is FQNEAQ (reference sequence). The CDR3 is made up of 15 amino acids. The J segment lost 4 bases and the V segment lost 4 bases, leaving 7 bases of the junction unmatched. The CDR3 sequence: CASSSGTGVRYEQYF. CDR3 nucleotides: TGTGCCAGCAGCTCCGGGACAGGGGTCCGATACGAGCAGTACTTC.

This chain joins TRBV7-5 and TRBJ2-7; no DNA check was done on the table's D call, TRBD1. TRBV7-5 is a recognized pseudogene. The CDR3 extends over 20 amino acids. The CDR3 protein is CVRRWVLGVWPDRAGNEQYF. The CDR3 DNA reads TGTGTCAGAAGGTGGGTTCTGGGGGTTTGGCCGGACAGGGCGGGAAACGAGCAGTACTTC.

The genes are TRBV27 and TRBJ1-5; D not certain. The V gene's germline CDR1 is MNHEY and CDR2 SMNVEV (reference sequence). This CDR3 contains 15 residues. Trimming took off 5 bases at V and 0 bases at J, with 11 bases between the two ends. The chain's CDR3 is CASSRTAYSNQPQHF. The CDR3 region has the DNA TGTGCCAGCAGTCGCACGGCTTATAGCAATCAGCCCCAGCATTTT.

The chain has TRBV7-9 and TRBJ2-2; D remains ambiguous. The V gene's germline CDR1 is SEHNR and CDR2 FQNEAQ (reference sequence). The ends were cut back, 5 bases at V and 1 base at J, with 5 bases in the middle. This CDR3 is built from 13 residues. CDR3 protein: CASSGKNTGELFF. The DNA for the CDR3 is TGTGCCAGCAGCGGAAAGAACACCGGGGAGCTGTTTTTT.

CDR3 amino acids: CASSQELGSPLHF. The CDR3 nucleotides read TGTGCCAGTAGCCAGGAACTGGGTTCACCCCTCCACTTT. The V gene is TRBV19, the J gene TRBJ1-6, with D unclear. Germline V gene lookup returns CDR1 LNHDA and CDR2 SQIVND (reference sequence). Trimming removed 6 bases from V and 9 bases from J, with 12 bases in between. The CDR3 consists of 13 residues.

The chain joins TRBV19 to TRBJ2-5, with 8 bases lining up with TRBD1. Unmatched junction bases numbered 7, after V lost 7 bases and J lost 3 bases. CDR3 length equals 14 residues. Germline-derived CDR1 and CDR2 are LNHDA and SQIVND (reference sequence). CDR3 coding DNA: TGTGCCAGTATGATGACAGGGGTAAAAGAGACCCAGTACTTC. Its protein is CASMMTGVKETQYF.

The genes are TRBV27 and TRBJ2-3; D remains ambiguous. Germline V CDR1 and CDR2: MNHEY, SMNVEV (reference sequence). This CDR3 region has 13 residues. The V end lost 3 bases, the J end lost 5 bases, and 9 bases lay between the germline ends. CDR3 in DNA: TGTGCCAGCAGTTTTGTAGGGATAGATACGCAGTATTTT. This encodes CASSFVGIDTQYF.